The source of this T cell receptor (beta chain) is a study of Graves' ophthalmopathy and Graves' hyperthyroidism (dated 2018 in TCRdb). Regarding the study in general: A patient counted as having stable hyperthyroidism if there was no progression to ophthalmopathy within 18 months of follow-up. In total, around 140 blood samples were TCR-sequenced: 43 ophthalmopathy, roughly 80 hyperthyroidism and approximately 17 hyperthyroidism-to-ophthalmopathy patients. To tell Graves' ophthalmopathy apart from Graves' hyperthyroidism, and to predict which patients would progress to ophthalmopathy, the study relied on TCR beta repertoire signatures. A discovery set of 90 to 100 patients (roughly 41 ophthalmopathy, 55 to 65 stable hyperthyroidism) was enrolled to explore V-J signatures distinguishing ophthalmopathy from hyperthyroidism. In more than five hyperthyroidism patients, the T-cell repertoires found in thyroid tissue were compared with those found in blood. After sampling, hyperthyroidism patients received methimazole starting at 30 mg daily, and ophthalmopathy patients received high-dose intravenous methylprednisolone. For independent validation, a separate cohort was made up of approximately 19 hyperthyroidism patients plus 17 patients who later progressed from hyperthyroidism to ophthalmopathy.

Results the study describes overall, beyond this receptor: Most of the expanded thyroid clonotypes with a frequency above 0.001 were also detected in blood, and it was suggested that the thyroid immune response may be reflected by blood repertoires. In validation, the model predicted ophthalmopathy progression with about 71% sensitivity and roughly 72% specificity; roughly 12 predicted patients were CT-confirmed with GO in a median of about 6.1 months. The 13-signature model separated ophthalmopathy from stable hyperthyroidism with over 85% sensitivity and 81.08% specificity in cross-validation, and 80%/75% in the test set. No statistical method was used to set the sample size in advance, and the investigators knew which group each participant was assigned to.

TCR beta CDR3 regions were amplified from RNA transcripts for repertoire sequencing. A first-round RT-PCR used HTBI primers with the Qiagen OneStep RT-PCR kit, followed by a second-round multiplex PCR, size selection and purification. Libraries were sequenced on an Illumina HiSeq2000 using paired-end 100 bp reads. Turning to the authors' computational methods: SOAPnuke was used for read processing, and reads with adapters, uncalled bases, a mean Phred below 15, or no exact constant-primer or identifier match were discarded. COPE v1.2.5 was used to merge the high-quality paired reads. Unique nucleotide sequences were defined as clonotypes and aligned to IMGT TRB V, D and J references using MiTCR v1.1. The analysis was limited to V-J combinations with a frequency above 0.0001, which together covered 99% to 99.2% of the repertoires. For each V-J combination, a TCR clonal expansion and chaos score was defined as the ratio of F50 clonal expansion to chaos observed in the TCRdist matrix. Welch's t-statistics and random forest were used to narrow the features down to over ten V-J combinations, which were then fed into a naive Bayes classifier. Thyroid-blood repertoire similarity was quantified with the Morisita-Horn index. Clones were called with MiXCR by TCRdb after fastp trimmed the public reads at Q25, and only in-frame beta chains were retained. Entries that share a CDR3 protein sequence are merged under the most common genes and DNA. TCRdb's processing, not the authors' own work, is the source of the V and J calls. The sample records around 1.1 million distinct CDR3 sequences, less than 45% of which are singletons. Of the sample, 11% is held by the ten largest clones.

About this clonotype: Its specific antigen is unknown. No base-level quality is on record; no much larger clone is a single base apart.

Hyperthyroidism patients were newly diagnosed, were aged 18 to 65 years, and had a disease duration under 2 months. Anyone with other autoimmune diseases, uncontrolled infections, pregnancy or lactation was excluded from the study. Clinical symptoms, serum thyroxine, TRAb, thyroid ultrasound and orbital computed tomography formed the basis of the diagnosis. Total RNA was extracted using Trizol reagent, and RNA quality was checked on an Agilent 2100 Bioanalyzer. CDR1 is given as ENHRY and CDR2 as SYGVKD, both from the germline V gene. V and J are truncated by 3 bases and 1 base respectively, leaving an intervening sequence of 12 bases. From its cysteine to its phenylalanine, the CDR3 spans 16 amino acids. Just the 48-base CDR3 DNA is kept, in frame starting at base 1.

Sequences were obtained from peripheral blood or thyroid tissue (not recorded which). Rearrangement joined TRBV10-3 to TRBJ2-2, with no reliable assignment of the D segment. This clonotype originated in an adult man with Graves' hyperthyroidism. CDR3 protein: CAISDEGGVNTGELFF. At the DNA level, the sequence is TGTGCCATCAGTGATGAAGGTGGGGTGAACACCGGGGAGCTGTTTTTT.